The clone carrying this T cell receptor beta chain was counted many times. RNA transcripts yielded amplified TCR beta CDR3 regions. First-round RT-PCR employed HTBI primers, with a second-round multiplex PCR after it. One entry per CDR3 protein results from TCRdb running MiXCR on the multiplex PCR reads. The profile shows 350,000 to 400,000 distinct CDR3 sequences, 15% to 19% of them singletons. The ends were cut back, 2 bases at V and 1 base at J, with 15 bases in the middle. CDR3 length: 17 amino acids. The germline CDR1 and CDR2 sequences are MNHNS and SASEGT. Hyperthyroidism cases were recent diagnoses of under 2 months' duration in people aged 18 to 65. Certain patients were not enrolled. These were patients with other autoimmune diseases, uncontrolled infections, pregnancy or lactation. This entry is derived from a study of Graves' ophthalmopathy and Graves' hyperthyroidism. Study overall: Peripheral blood was collected at initial diagnosis, before any treatment.

V gene TRBV6-1 combines with J gene TRBJ1-5; TRBD1 is a possible D gene (6 bases). The source is a woman aged 18-29 years with stable Graves' hyperthyroidism. Sequencing was performed on peripheral blood. Here the CDR3 reads CASSERGRWESNQPQHF. Written as DNA, the CDR3 is TGTGCCAGCAGTGAACGGGGGCGGTGGGAGAGCAATCAGCCCCAGCATTTT.